Sequencing of this T cell receptor beta chain was carried out in a study of blood T cells in healthy people across ages. CDR3 size: 15 residues. V shed 2 bases, J shed 0 bases, and the junction held 2 bases outside the gene matches. The germline CDR1 and CDR2 sequences are DFQATT and SNEGSKA (reference sequence). Researchers collected about 10 milliliters of peripheral blood from every single donor. The second PCR ran roughly 6 to 12 cycles with a sample-barcoded 5' primer and J-beta primers. Unique molecular identifiers of 12 random nucleotides labeled each cDNA. Each of the samples gave a minimum of 2.5 million paired-end reads that contained CDR3. TCRdb re-called the 5' RACE reads through MiXCR, storing one row per CDR3 protein. This table holds around 970,000 distinct CDR3 sequences, roughly 51% found once.

This chain uses TRBV20-1 with TRBJ2-2, with 8 bases lining up with TRBD2. This sequence originates from a woman aged 60-75 years in good health. Sample: blood. The CDR3 DNA sequence: TGCAGTGCTAGATTTAGCGGGACGAACACCGGGGAGCTGTTTTTT. Translated, it gives CSARFSGTNTGELFF.